This record covers a single T cell receptor (beta chain). Its specific antigen is unknown. No base-level quality is on record; no much larger clone is a single base apart. This sample stems from a study of identical twins (dated by TCRdb to 2016 to 2017). Regarding the study in general: To test whether fetal clonotypes persist, this study deep-sequenced TCR alpha and beta repertoires from monozygotic twins, from unrelated adults of various ages, and from cord blood. To rule out contamination, the twin experiments were replicated at different times with different library preparation protocols. The full study reports these points: Out-of-frame TCR alpha sharing in monozygotic twins was systematically underestimated by recombination models, whereas sharing between unrelated individuals was in agreement with the recombination models. Fewer insertions were carried by abundant cord blood beta clonotypes, a similar but weaker trend appeared in young adult naive repertoires, and no such trend appeared in memory repertoires. The excess sharing between twins in beta out-of-frame sequences was weaker because fewer shared sequences reduced the signal-to-noise ratio. Conclusions relied on cross-sectional statistical analysis, since the same donors could not be followed over many years. Compared with coincidental sharing between unrelated individuals, an excess of low generation-probability sequences was observed among out-of-frame TCR alpha sequences shared between twins. Invariant T cells such as MAIT and iNKT could partly confound zero-insertion analyses, although diverse VJ usage argued against such confounding for most clonotypes.

The CDR3 sequence holds 12 residues, the cysteine and phenylalanine included. The retained sequence is limited to the CDR3, 36 bases, with the frame set at the first base. V is clipped by 0 bases and J by 6 bases, and the sequence between their germline boundaries is 7 bases long. CDR1 SGDLS and CDR2 YYNGEE are derived from the germline V gene. Every donor was a healthy Caucasian. Three pairs of female monozygotic twins, all aged about 18 to 30 years, were included in the twin cohort. Peripheral blood mononuclear cells were the source from which RNA for the TCR libraries was isolated. Receptors were amplified or captured by 5' RACE. TCRdb records Illumina HiSeq 2000 as the sequencer. Template switching added a universal primer binding site, and the final cDNA carried a unique molecular identifier that allowed TCR cDNA molecules to be counted accurately. Specific primers in the conserved constant-segment region were used to synthesize first-strand cDNA for TCR alpha and beta chains. To control for contamination, each cDNA library was double barcoded with a SMART-Mk sample barcode plus Illumina barcodes. TruSeq adapter sequences and Illumina sample barcodes were added in two successive PCR steps. The TCR alpha and beta cDNA libraries were sequenced on the Illumina HiSeq platform using custom primers. The paper's data handling went like this. Unique molecular identifiers were extracted from raw reads with MiGEC, and CDR3 positions were determined with MiXCR. For each individual, recombination models were inferred using an EM algorithm with the repgenHMM and IGoR tools. Shared clonotype analysis was performed with the tcR package in R, normalizing sharing by the product of cloneset sizes. To study raw recombination free of thymic and clonal selection effects, out-of-frame nonproductive sequences were analyzed. TCRdb handled the public reads itself, with Q25 trimming in fastp and clone calling in MiXCR, and kept productive beta chains. Every entry covers one CDR3 protein and lists the most common genes and DNA from its rows. These V and J calls originate from TCRdb's pipeline instead of the authors' own analysis. This sample gives about 700,000 distinct CDR3 sequences in total; around 8.6% of them show up just once. 0.98% of the sample comes from the top ten.

This sample was also put to use in a study of yellow fever vaccine responses in identical twins. The other study reports the following: The T cell response to vaccination in identical twins was reported by the authors to appear partly convergent and partly personalized. In identical twins, the study followed T cell clones that responded to the vaccine with precision.

The source is a woman aged 18-29 years in good health. The chain was built from TRBV9 and TRBJ2-7, with the identity of the D gene unclear. Sequencing input: PBMCs. The sequence in DNA is TGTGCCAGCAGCGTAGGGGGTCGCGAGCAGTACTTC. Its coded protein is CASSVGGREQYF. Here the CDR3 is joined to the reference TRBV9 and TRBJ2-7 genes, and the full variable domain is: DSGVTQTPKHLITATGQRVTLRCSPRSGDLSVYWYQQSLDQGLQFLIQYYNGEERAKGNILERFSAQQFPDLHSELNLSSLELGDSALYFCASSVGGREQYFGPGTRLTVT.